This T cell receptor beta chain comes out of a study of CD8 T cells in Susac syndrome. The overall study: The Susac syndrome patients were therapy-naive, on corticosteroids, or on intravenous immunoglobulin alone at blood draw.

Trimming left V 1 base short and J 2 bases short, with 13 bases between. The germline V gene has CDR1 LGHDT and CDR2 YNNKEL (reference sequence). The CDR3 extends over 16 amino acids. Overall study results and limits: As acknowledged by the study, its TCR sequencing and HLA analysis included a relatively small number of individuals.

Random hexamers were used to reverse transcribe the RNA input (roughly 0.5 to 1 ug). TCRdb re-called the immunoSEQ multiplex PCR reads through MiXCR, storing one row per CDR3 protein. The table lists under 200,000 distinct CDR3 sequences, approximately 96% of them singletons, with roughly 0.093% in the top ten. This clonotype was found once. What it binds is unknown. The source is a human donor with Susac syndrome. Sequencing was done on a sample of CD4+ T cells from PBMCs. The chain couples TRBV3-1 to TRBJ2-3, with D unclear. This CDR3 is CASSQGILLITDTQYF. CDR3 coding DNA: TGTGCCAGCAGCCAAGGGATACTACTAATCACAGATACGCAGTATTTT.